This T cell receptor (beta chain) was captured in a study of cytomegalovirus exposure and HLA in healthy donors. While unrecorded immune exposures were likely, the donors were nominally healthy when sampled. Notes on the study in general: There was a cluster of highly shared sequence variants that was likely a sequencing artifact.

As to this clone: What it binds is unknown.

Use of 60 Vbeta and 13 Jbeta primers characterized the PCR. Produced via immunoSEQ multiplex PCR; TCRdb's table is partial and in-frame only. The sample lists 140,000 to 150,000 clones, roughly four fifths occurring once. The V and J ends lost 6 bases and 2 bases, in that order; junction bases with no gene match: 5. CDR3 size: 15 residues. The germline V gene encodes CDR1 MNHEY and CDR2 SMNVEV (reference sequence). The rearrangement joins TRBV27 to TRBJ1-5; 9 bases match TRBD1. This TCR was recovered from a woman aged 60 to 75 in good health and CMV-seropositive. Sequencing used PBMCs. CDR3 coding DNA: TGTGCCAGCAGAATAAGACAGGGGGGCAATCAGCCCCAGCATTTT. Translating it yields CASRIRQGGNQPQHF.